Listed below are T cell receptor beta chains from one sample, sequenced in a study of CD8 T cells in Susac syndrome. TCRdb re-derived calls from the immunoSEQ multiplex PCR reads in MiXCR, one entry per CDR3 protein. Of some 300,000 distinct CDR3 sequences in the sample, approximately 90% were seen once. Sequencing was done on a sample of CD8+ T cells from PBMCs. All receptors derive from a human donor with multiple sclerosis. The conserved cysteine and the conserved F or W are not part of the CDR3 here.

V gene: TRBV28
CDR3 protein: ASAPETLSYEQY

V gene: TRBV7-9
CDR3 protein: ASSFGLAGEIYTDTQY

V gene: TRBV11-2
CDR3 protein: ASSFPGLAGPGETQY

V gene: TRBV29-1
CDR3 protein: SAPGQSYNEQF

V gene: TRBV28
CDR3 protein: ASSSQGASFTNEKLF

V gene: TRBV12-3/TRBV12-4
CDR3 protein: ASSPLAGGYNEQF

V gene: TRBV7-2
CDR3 protein: ASSPIRDSYYNEQF

V gene: TRBV24-1
CDR3 protein: ATSGPNNEQF

V gene: TRBV14
CDR3 protein: ASSPLSPSGSGYEQY

V gene: TRBV6-2/TRBV6-3
CDR3 protein: ASSYSGSTYYGYT

V gene: TRBV5-6
CDR3 protein: ASSFSGGADTQY

V gene: TRBV3-1
CDR3 protein: ASSQVGTSGGNEQY

V gene: TRBV19
CDR3 protein: ASKTRAENTEAF

V gene: TRBV19
CDR3 protein: ASSIQPPRYSGELF

V gene: TRBV15
CDR3 protein: ATTTTGLRTDTQY

V gene: TRBV4-1
CDR3 protein: ASSQNDRGGFYEQY

V gene: TRBV19
CDR3 protein: ASSIKAGGIEQF

V gene: TRBV18
CDR3 protein: ASSPAEGRQNNEQF

V gene: TRBV19
CDR3 protein: ASYRRGARYNEQF

V gene: TRBV4-3
CDR3 protein: ASSQGRGRHGYT

V gene: TRBV24-1
CDR3 protein: ATSGAFGRGPFPNTGELF

V gene: TRBV7-8
CDR3 protein: ASSFTGRSSYNEQF

V gene: TRBV4-3
CDR3 protein: ASKGVSGQGSYEQY

V gene: TRBV20-1
CDR3 protein: SARAPGRLQGIQETQY

V gene: TRBV28
CDR3 protein: ASSLKAGRLSNQPQH

V gene: TRBV6-2/TRBV6-3
CDR3 protein: ASSYDLQYEQY

V gene: TRBV30
CDR3 protein: AWSVPVEDTQY

V gene: TRBV30
CDR3 protein: AWNFLGQGDNEQF

V gene: TRBV5-6
CDR3 protein: ASDSGAEDTEAF

V gene: TRBV7-9
CDR3 protein: ASSLPLSGEQF

V gene: TRBV15
CDR3 protein: ATRLGGSNNEQF

V gene: TRBV16
CDR3 protein: ASSHDGSNYGYT

V gene: TRBV27
CDR3 protein: ASGTLTGMLTYGYT

V gene: TRBV28
CDR3 protein: ASSYLGGNNQPQH

V gene: TRBV21-1
CDR3 protein: ASSIKGAPEETQY

V gene: TRBV5-6
CDR3 protein: ASSLASSEQETQY

V gene: TRBV28
CDR3 protein: ASSGLGGASEEQF

V gene: TRBV7-9
CDR3 protein: ASSLTPGTSGRRMETQY

V gene: TRBV19
CDR3 protein: ASSTTGANQPQH

V gene: TRBV28
CDR3 protein: ASSLEVMNTEAF

V gene: TRBV12-3/TRBV12-4
CDR3 protein: ASSFLGTGANVLT

V gene: TRBV6-5
CDR3 protein: ASRKGVSTGELF

V gene: TRBV2
CDR3 protein: ASSETLPSALTNTGELF

V gene: TRBV5-6
CDR3 protein: ASSLGPQGRYQETQY

V gene: TRBV20-1
CDR3 protein: SARLLAPRAEAGGPSYEQY

V gene: TRBV28
CDR3 protein: ASTRSGQSYEQY

V gene: TRBV30
CDR3 protein: ALLYLWGPNTEAF

V gene: TRBV19
CDR3 protein: ASSIPSARETQY

V gene: TRBV7-8
CDR3 protein: ASSSGLAGNTGELF

V gene: TRBV20-1
CDR3 protein: SARDIRQGGDEQF

V gene: TRBV28
CDR3 protein: ASSLSGEVDQPQH

V gene: TRBV7-9
CDR3 protein: ASSFVRGEGPNNEQF

V gene: TRBV9
CDR3 protein: ASSSSDLMRETQY

V gene: TRBV7-9
CDR3 protein: ASSHGSPGRDTQY

V gene: TRBV5-1
CDR3 protein: ARASDVSYEQY

V gene: TRBV10-3
CDR3 protein: AISGSGATTDTQY

V gene: TRBV7-9
CDR3 protein: ASSSHRQGVKTQY

V gene: TRBV6-6
CDR3 protein: ASSYDTGELF

V gene: TRBV29-1
CDR3 protein: SAVQGFAEQY

V gene: TRBV3-1
CDR3 protein: ASSQDDPGTSGVNNEQF